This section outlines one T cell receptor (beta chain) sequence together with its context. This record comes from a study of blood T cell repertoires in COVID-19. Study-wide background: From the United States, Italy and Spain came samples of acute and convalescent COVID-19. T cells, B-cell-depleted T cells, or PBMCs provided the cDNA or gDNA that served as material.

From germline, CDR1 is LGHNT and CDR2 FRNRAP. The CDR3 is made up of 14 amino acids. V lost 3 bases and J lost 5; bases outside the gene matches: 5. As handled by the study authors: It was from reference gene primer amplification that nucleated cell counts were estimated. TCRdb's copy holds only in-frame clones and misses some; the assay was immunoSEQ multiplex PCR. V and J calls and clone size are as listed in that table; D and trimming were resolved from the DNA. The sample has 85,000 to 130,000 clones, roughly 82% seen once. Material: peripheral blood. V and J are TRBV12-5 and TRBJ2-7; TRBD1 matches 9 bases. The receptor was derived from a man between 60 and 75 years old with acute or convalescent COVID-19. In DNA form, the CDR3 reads TGTGCTAGTGGTTTACAGGGGGCGACGGACGAGCAGTACTTC. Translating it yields CASGLQGATDEQYF.